The clone carrying this T cell receptor (beta chain) occurred a few times. Germline CDR1 is MNHNY and CDR2 is SVGAGI (reference sequence). The length of the CDR3 is 12 residues. These data are taken from a study of spatial heterogeneity in lung cancer. Time point: sample taken at primary tumor resection. The donors, about 78 patients with untreated early-stage non-small cell lung cancer, provided the samples. Whole RNA came from tumor, nontumor lung or frozen PBMC and was sequenced without being sorted. Every TCR cDNA molecule bore a unique molecular identifier. TCRdb re-called the 5' RACE reads through MiXCR, storing one row per CDR3 protein. The sample holds 30,000 to 45,000 distinct CDR3 sequences, under 8% seen once.

The specimen was PBMCs, collected at surgery. The chain carries TRBV6-6 and TRBJ2-4, with 8 nucleotides matching TRBD2. This TCR was sampled from a female donor with early-stage non-small cell lung cancer. Written as DNA, the CDR3 is TGTGACGGGGGGGGTGCCAAAAACATTCAGTACTTC. Translated, it gives CDGGGAKNIQYF.